Listed below are T cell receptor beta chains from one sample, sequenced in a study of blood T cells in healthy people across ages. In TCRdb, the 5' RACE reads were re-called with MiXCR into one record per CDR3 protein. The repertoire consists of 1 million or so distinct CDR3 sequences, with almost 25% occurring once and the leading ten covering about 0.72%. The data also belong to a second study, concerning T cells of mothers and their children.

Sequencing used blood. All receptors derive from a girl aged 2 to 10 in good health. Each CDR3 is given with its conserved first and last residue. The D gene is left open where the match is weak. Rows may omit the clone size; those that give it use once, few, many or a size class.

TRBV20-1	TRBJ2-4	-	TRBD1	CSANLGQRADIQYF	TGCAGTGCTAATTTGGGACAGAGGGCGGACATTCAGTACTTC
TRBV10-3	TRBJ1-1	-	TRBD1	CAIKDREDTEAFF	TGTGCCATCAAGGACAGGGAGGACACTGAAGCTTTCTTT
TRBV5-1	TRBJ2-6	few	-	CASSLTEGANVLTF	TGCGCCAGCAGCTTAACGGAAGGGGCCAACGTCCTGACTTTC
TRBV5-1	TRBJ2-5	-	TRBD2	CASSLGLASYQETQYF	TGCGCCAGCAGCTTGGGACTAGCGTCGTACCAAGAGACCCAGTACTTC
TRBV5-1	TRBJ2-5	few	-	CASSLEAGEETQYF	TGTGCCAGCAGCTTGGAGGCAGGGGAGGAGACCCAGTACTTC
TRBV12-5	TRBJ1-2	-	-	CASGPHRTDYGYTF	TGTGCTAGTGGTCCCCACCGGACGGACTATGGCTACACCTTC
TRBV7-2	TRBJ2-6	-	-	CASSPQRASGANVLTF	TGTGCCAGCAGCCCCCAGCGGGCCTCGGGGGCCAACGTCCTGACTTTC
TRBV20-1	TRBJ2-1	-	TRBD2	CSAEIMAGGPDGEQFF	TGCAGTGCTGAGATTATGGCGGGAGGGCCTGATGGTGAGCAGTTCTTC
TRBV12-3/TRBV12-4	TRBJ1-5	-	-	CASSLEGGKPQHF	TGTGCCAGCAGCCTTGAGGGGGGTAAGCCCCAGCATTTT
TRBV7-2	TRBJ1-2	few	-	CASSLVGRDLGYGYTF	TGTGCCAGCAGCTTAGTGGGCAGGGACCTTGGGTATGGCTACACCTTC
TRBV19	TRBJ2-7	few	TRBD2	CASRGRLAGGYEQYF	TGTGCCAGTAGAGGGAGACTAGCGGGAGGTTACGAGCAGTACTTC
TRBV5-1	TRBJ1-4	few	-	CASSPLTGIGEKLFF	TGCGCCAGCAGCCCTTTAACGGGGATAGGAGAAAAACTGTTTTTT
TRBV28	TRBJ2-7	-	TRBD1	CASRALTGQGAKGQYF	TGTGCCAGCAGGGCACTTACGGGACAGGGGGCCAAAGGGCAGTACTTC
TRBV20-1	TRBJ1-2	few	-	CSARDPGTYGYTF	TGCAGTGCTAGAGATCCAGGCACTTATGGCTACACCTTC
TRBV29-1	TRBJ2-3	-	-	CSVELGFRADTQYF	TGCAGCGTTGAATTGGGGTTTCGAGCAGATACGCAGTATTTT
TRBV12-3/TRBV12-4	TRBJ2-1	few	-	CASRSHNEQFF	TGTGCCAGCCGGAGCCACAATGAGCAGTTCTTC
TRBV13	TRBJ1-1	few	-	CASSPTRRVEAFF	TGTGCCAGCAGTCCCACTAGACGTGTTGAAGCTTTCTTT
TRBV28	TRBJ2-1	-	-	CASSSNGLLNEQFF	TGTGCCAGCAGCTCGAACGGACTGCTCAATGAGCAGTTCTTC
TRBV27	TRBJ2-1	-	TRBD1	CASGQGGSYNEQFF	TGTGCCAGCGGACAGGGAGGCTCCTACAATGAGCAGTTCTTC
TRBV9	TRBJ2-7	few	-	CASSVGIGSSYEQYF	TGTGCCAGCAGCGTAGGGATAGGATCTTCCTACGAGCAGTACTTC
TRBV7-9	TRBJ1-1	-	-	CASSTGGENEAFF	TGTGCCAGCAGTACCGGGGGGGAAAATGAAGCTTTCTTT
TRBV20-1	TRBJ2-1	many	-	CSARRLVDNEQFF	TGCAGTGCTAGGAGACTAGTTGACAATGAGCAGTTCTTC
TRBV6-2/TRBV6-3	TRBJ1-2	few	-	CASFGLPRGYTF	TGTGCCAGCTTTGGGCTCCCCCGAGGCTACACCTTC
TRBV6-5	TRBJ2-3	-	-	CATRGYTDTQYF	TGTGCCACCAGGGGTTACACAGATACGCAGTATTTT
TRBV19	TRBJ2-1	many	-	CASSMAANANNEQFF	TGTGCCAGTAGTATGGCCGCCAACGCTAACAATGAGCAGTTCTTC
TRBV12-3/TRBV12-4	TRBJ2-1	-	-	CASSLREVRGGEQFF	TGTGCCAGCAGTTTAAGGGAGGTTCGGGGAGGTGAGCAGTTCTTC
TRBV3-1	TRBJ2-3	-	TRBD1	CASSQFYRTGSDTQYF	TGTGCCAGCAGCCAATTTTACAGGACAGGGTCAGATACGCAGTATTTT
TRBV5-1	TRBJ1-1	-	TRBD1	CASNALQGADTEAFF	TGCGCCAGCAACGCACTACAGGGGGCGGACACTGAAGCTTTCTTT
TRBV7-2	TRBJ2-2	few	-	CASSWLRTGELFF	TGTGCCAGCAGCTGGTTGCGAACCGGGGAGCTGTTTTTT
TRBV12-3/TRBV12-4	TRBJ2-1	-	TRBD2	CASSLRGGREQFF	TGTGCCAGCAGTTTACGGGGGGGCCGTGAGCAGTTCTTC
TRBV19	TRBJ1-4	few	-	CASSRGNEKLFF	TGTGCCAGTAGCAGGGGTAATGAAAAACTGTTTTTT
TRBV7-9	TRBJ2-7	-	TRBD1	CASSLQSGTGYEQYF	TGTGCCAGCAGCCTGCAATCCGGGACAGGCTACGAGCAGTACTTC
TRBV9	TRBJ1-1	few	-	CASSVGSRAEAFF	TGTGCCAGCAGCGTAGGTTCCAGGGCTGAAGCTTTCTTT
TRBV7-2	TRBJ2-5	few	-	CASSLLGLGETQYF	TGTGCCAGCAGCCTCTTGGGCCTCGGGGAGACCCAGTACTTC
TRBV12-3/TRBV12-4	TRBJ1-2	once	-	CASKPLTGFGYTF	TGTGCCAGCAAGCCCCTGACAGGTTTCGGCTACACCTTC
TRBV5-1	TRBJ2-5	-	TRBD2	CASSFPLAEETQYF	TGTGCCAGCAGCTTCCCTCTAGCGGAAGAGACCCAGTACTTC
TRBV7-9	TRBJ2-5	-	TRBD2	CASSFRRGDEETQYF	TGTGCCAGCAGCTTTAGGCGGGGGGATGAAGAGACCCAGTACTTC
TRBV6-1	TRBJ1-1	-	-	CASSDWGGLNTEAFF	TGTGCCAGCAGTGATTGGGGGGGGCTGAACACTGAAGCTTTCTTT
TRBV18	TRBJ2-7	many	-	CASSPPGGGEQYF	TGTGCCAGCTCACCACCCGGGGGCGGCGAGCAGTACTTC
TRBV11-2	TRBJ2-5	-	-	CASSATPGLEVLETQYF	TGTGCCAGCAGCGCCACTCCCGGCCTAGAAGTATTGGAGACCCAGTACTTC
TRBV19	TRBJ2-1	few	TRBD2	CASHTSGSYNEQFF	TGTGCCAGCCATACTAGCGGATCCTACAATGAGCAGTTCTTC
TRBV6-6	TRBJ2-7	once	-	CAVLTSSYEQYF	TGTGCCGTCCTAACCAGCTCCTACGAGCAGTACTTC
TRBV29-1	TRBJ1-1	few	TRBD1	CSVTQGANTEAFF	TGCAGCGTTACACAGGGGGCGAACACTGAAGCTTTCTTT
TRBV24-1	TRBJ2-3	-	-	CATSDMAWETQYF	TGTGCCACCAGTGATATGGCGTGGGAAACGCAGTATTTT
TRBV12-3/TRBV12-4	TRBJ1-2	-	TRBD1	CASSLGGQGNGYTF	TGTGCCAGCAGTTTAGGGGGACAGGGGAATGGCTACACCTTC
TRBV14	TRBJ2-1	few	-	CASSQIGPRSIEQFF	TGTGCCAGCAGCCAGATCGGACCCCGGAGTATTGAGCAGTTCTTC
TRBV7-9	TRBJ2-1	-	-	CASSFGWEQFF	TGTGCCAGCAGCTTTGGTTGGGAGCAGTTCTTC
TRBV5-1	TRBJ2-1	few	TRBD2	CASSLGTLAGGIYNEQFF	TGCGCCAGCAGCTTGGGAACTTTAGCGGGAGGGATTTACAATGAGCAGTTCTTC
TRBV20-1	TRBJ2-1	-	TRBD2	CSARDPSGSSNEQFF	TGCAGCGCTAGAGACCCCAGCGGGAGCTCAAATGAGCAGTTCTTC
TRBV6-4	TRBJ2-1	few	-	CASSDSYSYNEQFF	TGTGCCAGCAGTGACAGCTACTCCTACAATGAGCAGTTCTTC
TRBV11-2	TRBJ2-7	-	TRBD1	CASGTGTGDYEQYF	TGTGCCAGCGGCACCGGGACAGGGGATTACGAGCAGTACTTC
TRBV2	TRBJ2-7	-	-	CASKAYEQYF	TGTGCCAGCAAGGCCTACGAGCAGTACTTC
TRBV7-9	TRBJ2-7	few	TRBD2	CASSGLGNTYEQYF	TGTGCCAGCAGCGGACTAGGTAACACCTACGAGCAGTACTTC
TRBV11-2	TRBJ1-5	-	TRBD1	CASSLDRGGTGGARQPQHF	TGTGCCAGCAGCTTAGATCGTGGTGGGACAGGGGGCGCCAGGCAGCCCCAGCATTTT
TRBV6-1	TRBJ2-1	-	TRBD2	CTSRVLAGSNEQFF	TGTACCAGCAGAGTACTAGCGGGATCCAATGAGCAGTTCTTC
TRBV28	TRBJ2-4	-	-	CASSPTLQLAKNIQYF	TGTGCCAGCAGTCCGACCCTACAGCTAGCCAAAAACATTCAGTACTTC
TRBV7-2	TRBJ2-1	-	TRBD1	CASSLGERGRRHEQFF	TGTGCCAGCAGCTTGGGTGAGAGGGGGCGCAGGCATGAGCAGTTCTTC
TRBV7-3	TRBJ2-5	-	-	CASSLTLGATQYF	TGTGCCAGCAGCCTAACCTTGGGAGCGACCCAGTACTTC
TRBV4-3	TRBJ1-1	few	-	CASSQALGREAFF	TGCGCCAGCAGCCAAGCTTTGGGCAGGGAAGCTTTCTTT
TRBV20-1	TRBJ2-3	-	-	CSARDPRGLTDTQYF	TGCAGTGCTAGAGATCCACGGGGGCTCACAGATACGCAGTATTTT